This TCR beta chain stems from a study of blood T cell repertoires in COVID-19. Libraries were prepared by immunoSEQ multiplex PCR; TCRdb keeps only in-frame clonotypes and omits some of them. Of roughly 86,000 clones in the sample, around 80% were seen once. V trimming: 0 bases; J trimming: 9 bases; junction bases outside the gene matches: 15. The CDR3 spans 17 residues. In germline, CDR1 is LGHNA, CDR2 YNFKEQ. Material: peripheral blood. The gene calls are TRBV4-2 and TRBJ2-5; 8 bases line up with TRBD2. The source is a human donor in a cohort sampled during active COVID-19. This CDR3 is CASSQEGVAGLRAAQYF. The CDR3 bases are TGTGCCAGCAGCCAAGAGGGGGTAGCGGGGTTGCGTGCGGCCCAGTACTTC.